This T cell receptor beta chain was identified during a study of long-term antiretroviral therapy in people with HIV (dated by TCRdb to between 2020 and 2023). Broadly, across the study: The earliest samples were collected roughly a decade before the 2015 WHO recommendation for immediate ART, at a time when ART was usually postponed until CD4 counts fell. Eleven of the 30 participants with HIV were female. Whether ART initiation and durable HIV suppression were associated with changes in peripheral blood TRB repertoire composition and diversity was tested in a retrospective serial study. No cross-contamination during QIAcube processing turned up in test extractions that ran a monoclonal T-cell line alongside more than 30 polyclonal samples. A total of 192 cryopreserved PBMC samples were contributed to the cohort by 30 adults with confirmed HIV infection, with samples collected serially over a mean of roughly six years (range 1-12). Results the study describes overall, beyond this receptor: Because pre-ART samples had limited cell numbers, unsorted PBMC were profiled rather than sorted CD4+ and CD8+ T cells. Inferences about post-ART repertoire changes are limited because no data were available on ART adherence, viral resistance or therapy changes. Expanded TRB clones identified before ART initiation dominated the repertoire at all time points, although this dominance fluctuated and declined in many PLHIV after ART. Limited PBMC availability meant only the TCR beta chain was sequenced, without alpha chain pairing. Starting ART was linked to a significant rise in TRB diversity, yet even with long-term ART the diversity remained significantly lower than in transplant donor controls. Samples dated from 2004 to 2017, and the ART regimens used may be less effective than current ones. HIV repertoires had narrower CDR3 length ranges than controls, and the network structure suggested an antigen-experienced repertoire that shifted only slightly toward naive after ART.

Participants were included only if at least one PBMC sample before ART initiation and at least two post-ART samples were available. Every participant with HIV received treatment in the United States of America. Before DNA extraction, cryopreserved samples of roughly 1-10 million PBMC were thawed and washed. At the time of the earliest PBMC sample, participants with HIV were aged between roughly 23 and 60 years. Per participant, PBMC samples came from 1-4 timepoints prior to ART initiation and 2-8 timepoints following ART initiation, for a median of 7 samples. For every participant, serial HIV viral load, CD4+ T-cell count, ART history and demographic data were obtained. Genomic DNA was extracted from unsorted PBMC with a Qiagen kit on a QIAcube, with processing performed in batches of 12 samples. Worth noting for this clone: Its antigen is still unknown. No much larger clone exists at a distance of one base, and base qualities are not known.

Sequencing of the TRB variable region was done with the immunoSEQ hsTCRB v3.0 assay at survey level resolution. A depth of roughly 35,000-55,000 T-cell genomes per sample was targeted for TRB sequencing. TRB libraries were pooled and sequenced on an Illumina MiSeq using a v3 150-cycle kit. As for how the authors treated the data: Repertoire analysis was performed in R inside a reproducible Nextflow workflow that covered QC, data transformation and analysis. Custom analyses were implemented in LymphoSeq2, an R package for AIRR-Seq data exploration. A few samples yielding fewer than 5000 total TRB sequences were excluded, leaving 150 to 200 analyzed HIV repertoires. Among the 180 to 200 HIV repertoires that were kept, 59 were collected before ART initiation and more than 120 were collected after ART initiation. Repertoires were downsampled to 5000 TRB nucleotide sequences, with summary statistics averaged over 100 downsampling iterations. The analysis kept only TRB sequences whose CDR3 regions were at least seven amino acids long. Diversity was measured with a Shannon entropy-derived clonality score and the Gini coefficient. In the repertoire networks, any two of the top 5000 CDR3 amino acid sequences were linked whenever the two sequences differed by an edit distance of one. Antigen specificity groups and MHC restriction were predicted for TRB CDR3 amino acid sequences with GLIPH2. To flag known associations with CMV, EBV, HIV or tissue antigens, CDR3 amino acid sequences were compared against VDJdb and McPAS-TCR. Pre-ART, post-ART and control groups were compared with Wilcoxon signed-rank tests and Holm-Bonferroni correction. The source is immuneACCESS, and TCRdb retained only in-frame sequences with V and J called. Part of the clones is not carried over; for the studies checked, unresolved V genes explain less than half of this, and the remainder is unexplained. V, J and clone size reflect that table, while D and trimming were determined from the DNA. The sample table contains around 20,000 clones; only one count was recorded for around 74% of them. The ten largest clones add up to roughly 6.5% of the sample.

Based on the germline V gene (reference sequence), the CDR1 and CDR2 sequences are SEHNR and FQNEAQ. From its cysteine to its phenylalanine, the CDR3 spans 14 amino acids. Only CDR3 DNA is held: 42 bases, read in frame from base 1. At the junction V is shortened by 4 bases and J by 3 bases, with 12 bases in between. The sequence was collected from a man aged 18 to 29 with HIV. The sequence links TRBV7-9 to TRBJ1-1; D gene: possibly TRBD1, on 6 matching bases. The sequenced sample was unsorted PBMCs, obtained at the start of antiretroviral therapy, before treatment. The CDR3 region has the sequence CASSSQGLDTEAFF. The sequenced DNA: TGTGCCAGCAGCTCACAGGGCTTGGACACTGAAGCTTTCTTT. The CDR3 plus the reference TRBV7-9 and TRBJ1-1 genes for the other parts give the full variable domain: DTGVSQNPRHKITKRGQNVTFRCDPISEHNRLYWYRQTLGQGPEFLTYFQNEAQLEKSRLLSDRFSAERPKGSFSTLEIQRTEQGDSAMYLCASSSQGLDTEAFFGQGTRLTVV.